This TCR beta chain was captured in a study of blood T cell repertoires in COVID-19. Study in general: Spain, Italy and the United States supplied samples that represented acute and convalescent COVID-19.

In the authors' workflow: Nucleated cell number was recorded as an estimate derived from reference gene primer amplification. The protocol was immunoSEQ multiplex PCR, while the TCRdb copy is restricted to in-frame clones and leaves out a portion. V and J calls and clone size follow that table, whereas D and trimming were derived from the DNA. This sample has under 450,000 clones, with around 87% found just once. Participants, roughly 18 to 89 years old, spanned approximately 26 US areas. The CDR3 length is 14 residues. Germline CDR1 SGHAT, CDR2 FQNNGV. Trimming took 1 base from V and 5 from J; bases not matched to a gene: 2. Of note for this clone: Different DNA sequences within this sample yield the same CDR3.

The sequencing input was PBMCs or T cells enriched from blood (not recorded which). The V gene is TRBV11-2, the J gene TRBJ1-1; TRBD1 agrees at 9 bases. This clonotype originated in a man aged 25-40 years who had recovered from COVID-19. CDR3 sequence (DNA): TGTGCCAGCAGCTTAGGACAGGGGGGAACTGAAGCTTTCTTT. It yields the protein CASSLGQGGTEAFF.